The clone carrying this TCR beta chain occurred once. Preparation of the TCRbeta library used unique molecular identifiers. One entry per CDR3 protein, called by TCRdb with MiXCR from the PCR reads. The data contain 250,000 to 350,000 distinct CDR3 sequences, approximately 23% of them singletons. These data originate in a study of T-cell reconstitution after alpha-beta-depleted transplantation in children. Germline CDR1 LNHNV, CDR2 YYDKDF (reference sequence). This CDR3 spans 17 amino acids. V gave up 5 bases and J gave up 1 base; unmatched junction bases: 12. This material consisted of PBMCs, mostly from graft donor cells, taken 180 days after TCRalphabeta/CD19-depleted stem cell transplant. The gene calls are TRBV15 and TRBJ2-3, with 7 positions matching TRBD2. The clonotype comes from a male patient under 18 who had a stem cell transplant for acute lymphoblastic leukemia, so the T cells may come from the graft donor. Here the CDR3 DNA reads TGTGCCACCAGCGGGCTGGGAGGGAGAGGGGGCACAGATACGCAGTATTTT. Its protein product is CATSGLGGRGGTDTQYF.